Shown below are 4 T cell receptor beta chains from a single sample sequenced in a study of blood T cell repertoires in COVID-19. Profiling relied on immunoSEQ multiplex PCR, and the TCRdb table lists in-frame clones only, not all of them. The sample includes some 160,000 clones, roughly 80% of them seen just once. Sequenced: peripheral blood. The receptors were gathered from a human donor in a cohort sampled during active COVID-19.

This clone occurred a few times. J is TRBJ1-2 and V is TRBV20-1; 8 bases line up with TRBD1. V gave up 6 bases and J gave up 7 bases; unmatched junction bases: 4. The CDR3 consists of 11 residues. Germline CDR1 DFQATT, CDR2 SNEGSKA (reference sequence). Here the CDR3 DNA reads TGCAGTGCCCCAGGGGGCGCTGGCTACACCTTC. As protein: CSAPGGAGYTF.

The CDR3 sequence: CASSPRLAGETYEQYF. For the CDR3, the DNA is TGTGCCAGCAGCCCCCGACTAGCGGGAGAAACCTACGAGCAGTACTTC. V gene TRBV11-2 combines with J gene TRBJ2-7; 12 nucleotides match TRBD2. Per the germline V gene, CDR1 is SGHAT and CDR2 is FQNNGV. With 5 bases clipped from V and 2 bases from J, the junction kept 7 bases outside the gene matches. The CDR3 length is 16 residues. The full variable domain, in which reference TRBV11-2 and TRBJ2-7 provide the parts outside the CDR3, is EAGVAQSPRYKIIEKRQSVAFWCNPISGHATLYWYQQILGQGPKLLIQFQNNGVVDDSQLPKDRFSAERLKGVDSTLKIQPAKLEDSAVYLCASSPRLAGETYEQYFGPGTRLTVT.

This clone was found once. This chain uses TRBV6-5 with TRBJ1-2, with 10 bases matching TRBD1. CDR1 and CDR2 from the germline V gene are MNHEY and SVGAGI. Losses at the gene ends were 0 bases for V and 8 bases for J; bases not matched to a gene: 6. CDR3 length: 15 amino acids. CDR3 bases: TGTGCCAGCAGTTACTCGGGACAGGGGTCGAGAGGCTACACCTTC. This gives the protein CASSYSGQGSRGYTF.

The chain recombines TRBV6-6 with TRBJ1-1; weak D call: TRBD1 (5 bases). The CDR3 contains 16 residues. The V gene lost 2 bases and the J gene lost 4 bases, with 17 bases spanning the gap. CDR1 MNHNY and CDR2 SVGAGI come from the germline V gene (reference sequence). The CDR3 protein is CASSYQGTQSGTEAFF. Written as DNA, the CDR3 is TGTGCCAGCAGTTACCAGGGCACCCAGTCTGGCACTGAAGCTTTCTTT.